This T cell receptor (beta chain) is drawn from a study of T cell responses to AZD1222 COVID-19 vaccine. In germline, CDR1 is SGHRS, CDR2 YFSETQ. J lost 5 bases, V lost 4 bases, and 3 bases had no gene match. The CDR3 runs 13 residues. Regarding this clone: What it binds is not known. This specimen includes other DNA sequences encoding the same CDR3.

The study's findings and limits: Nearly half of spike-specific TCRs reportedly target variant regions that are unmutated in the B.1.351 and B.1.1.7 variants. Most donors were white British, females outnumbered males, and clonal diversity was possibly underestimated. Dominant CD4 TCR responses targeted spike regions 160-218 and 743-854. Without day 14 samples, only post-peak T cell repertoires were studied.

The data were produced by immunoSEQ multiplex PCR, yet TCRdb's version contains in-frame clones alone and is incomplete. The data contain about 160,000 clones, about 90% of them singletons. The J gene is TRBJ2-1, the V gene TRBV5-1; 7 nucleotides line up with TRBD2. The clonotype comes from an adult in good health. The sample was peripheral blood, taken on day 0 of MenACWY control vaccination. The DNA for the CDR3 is TGCGCCAGCAGCCTCACTAGCGACAATGAGCAGTTCTTC. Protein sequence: CASSLTSDNEQFF.